This T cell receptor (beta chain) was identified during a study of immune evolution from preneoplasia to lung adenocarcinoma. Trimming took 3 bases from V and 2 from J; bases not matched to a gene: 4. The CDR3 covers 16 residues. The germline V gene has CDR1 MDHEN and CDR2 SYDVKM. Generated by immunoSEQ multiplex PCR, the TCRdb table keeps only in-frame clones and is missing some. The data hold about 5,500 clones, with approximately 82% observed a single time. In its sample, this clone was seen once. What it binds is unknown. Whole-study findings and limits: Later-stage lesions appeared to have more T cells, more diversity, less clonality.

The clonotype comes from a person aged 70 to 85 with lung adenocarcinoma. Sample: FFPE adjacent normal lung tissue. The chain recombines TRBV28 with TRBJ2-5; TRBD2 agrees at 12 bases. CDR3 bases: TGTGCCAGCAGTTTGGGGACTAGCGGGCTACAAGAGACCCAGTACTTC. It codes for CASSLGTSGLQETQYF.